The 7 T cell receptor beta chains below were found in one sample sequenced in a study of cytomegalovirus exposure and HLA in healthy donors (dated by TCRdb to 2015 to 2018). Libraries came from the immunoSEQ multiplex PCR assay. In its TCRdb copy, this immuneACCESS table keeps in-frame sequences only and misses some clones. Where compared with another copy, unresolved V genes explain less than half of these, and the others have no known cause. The sample table shows hundreds of thousands of clones, and approximately 87% are seen once. The ten largest make up roughly 5.7% of the sample. Sequenced sample: PBMCs. The receptors were sampled from a woman aged 18-29 years in good health and CMV-seronegative.

This clone occurred once. The V call is TRBV5-6, the J call TRBJ1-3, with 11 bases aligning to TRBD1. The ends lost 2 bases at V and 4 bases at J; junction bases unmatched: 5. CDR3 length: 16 residues. Germline V gene lookup returns CDR1 SGHDT and CDR2 YYEEEE. In DNA, the CDR3 is TGTGCCAGCAGCTTCGGGACAGGGGGGGCAGGAAACACCATATATTTT. Translation: CASSFGTGGAGNTIYF.

The rearrangement links TRBV13 to TRBJ2-1; 7 bases agree with TRBD1. The CDR3 has 14 residues. J gave up 1 base and V 7 bases, and 4 bases lay outside the gene matches. Germline CDR1 PRHDT, CDR2 FYEKMQ (reference sequence). CDR3 in amino acids: CASKQGLSYNEQFF. CDR3 in DNA: TGTGCCAGCAAACAGGGGTTATCCTACAATGAGCAGTTCTTC.

The chain links TRBV6-5 to TRBJ2-3; no clear D. Germline CDR1 is MNHEY and CDR2 is SVGAGI. This CDR3 is built from 13 residues. V was shortened by 6 bases and J by 6 bases, with 13 bases between the two germline ends. CDR3 sequence reads: CASRERSWDTQYF. The CDR3 DNA is TGTGCCAGCAGAGAGAGATCGTGGGATACGCAGTATTTT.

This clone was counted once. The same CDR3 also results from other DNA sequences found in this sample. The V call is TRBV29-1, the J call TRBJ1-5; 10 bases match TRBD1. The V and J ends lost 6 bases and 3 bases, in that order; junction bases with no gene match: 2. The CDR3 length is 13 residues. The germline gives CDR1 SQVTM, CDR2 ANQGSEA. CDR3: CSVGTGDNQPQHF. The DNA for the CDR3 is TGCAGCGTCGGGACAGGGGACAATCAGCCCCAGCATTTT.

V and J are TRBV6-5 and TRBJ1-5; possible D gene TRBD1, 6 bases. The germline V gene encodes CDR1 MNHEY and CDR2 SVGAGI. V lost 5 bases to trimming and J lost 7 bases, with 12 bases between them. This CDR3 contains 13 residues. DNA of the CDR3: TGTGCCAGCAGTCCAGGGGTGGGCCAGCCCCAGCATTTT. Translating it yields CASSPGVGQPQHF.

V gene TRBV30 combines with J gene TRBJ1-2, with a tentative D call TRBD1 (5 bases). Germline CDR1 and CDR2: GTSNPN and SVGIG (reference sequence). The CDR3 consists of 12 residues. V lost 4 bases to trimming and J lost 6 bases, with 12 bases between them. The DNA of the CDR3 is TGTGCCTGGAACAGGTTTGTGGATGGCTACACCTTC. This sequence encodes CAWNRFVDGYTF.

The genes are TRBV6-6 and TRBJ1-4; D is unresolved. This CDR3 is 14 amino acids long. Germline CDR1 and CDR2: MNHNY and SVGAGI (reference sequence). V was cut by 7 bases and J by 8 bases, with 17 bases left in between. Written as DNA, the CDR3 is TGTGCCAGCACGGTACAGAACGGACGGGAAAAACTGTTTTTT. Amino acids: CASTVQNGREKLFF.